This T cell receptor beta chain was documented in a study of CD8 T cells in ankylosing spondylitis. Notes on the study in general: The study identified a TCR beta motif of 7 or 8 highly homologous variants that appeared characteristic of ankylosing spondylitis blood.

Only a few counts were recorded for this clonotype. The antigen remains unidentified. The V end lost 5 bases, the J end lost 0 bases, and 11 bases lay between the germline ends. Germline V gene data show CDR1 as SEHNR and CDR2 as FQNEAQ (reference sequence). The CDR3 has 14 residues. For TCR beta, libraries came from quantitative 5'-RACE with molecular barcodes. TCRdb ran MiXCR on the 5' RACE reads and lists one entry per CDR3 protein. The sample includes around 120,000 distinct CDR3 sequences, roughly 13% seen only once; the top ten take 2.5% to 3%. The sequenced sample was blood, either unsorted or a sorted T cell fraction (not recorded which). The TCR originated in a female donor with ankylosing spondylitis or in good health (not recorded which). V is TRBV7-9 and J is TRBJ2-7; D is unclear. Here the CDR3 DNA reads TGTGCCAGCAGCCCCCCGTCCCGCTCCTACGAGCAGTACTTC. Protein sequence: CASSPPSRSYEQYF.